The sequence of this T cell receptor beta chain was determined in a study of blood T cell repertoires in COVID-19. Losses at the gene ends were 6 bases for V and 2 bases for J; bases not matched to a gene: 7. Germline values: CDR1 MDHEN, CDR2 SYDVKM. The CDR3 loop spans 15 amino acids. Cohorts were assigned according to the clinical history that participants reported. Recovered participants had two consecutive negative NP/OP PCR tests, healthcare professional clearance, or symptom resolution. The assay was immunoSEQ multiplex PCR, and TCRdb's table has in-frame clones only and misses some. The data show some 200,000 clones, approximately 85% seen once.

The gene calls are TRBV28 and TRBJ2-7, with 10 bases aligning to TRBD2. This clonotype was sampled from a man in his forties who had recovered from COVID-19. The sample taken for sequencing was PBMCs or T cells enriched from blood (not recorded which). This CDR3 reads CASSLGLAVTYEQYF. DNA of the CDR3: TGTGCCAGCAGCCTCGGACTAGCGGTAACCTACGAGCAGTACTTC. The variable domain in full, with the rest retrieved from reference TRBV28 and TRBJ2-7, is DVKVTQSSRYLVKRTGEKVFLECVQDMDHENMFWYRQDPGLGLRLIYFSYDVKMKEKGDIPEGYSVSREKKERFSLILESASTNQTSMYLCASSLGLAVTYEQYFGPGTRLTVT.